This T cell receptor (beta chain) emerged from a study of blood T cell repertoires in COVID-19. Study-wide context: T cells, B-cell-depleted T cells, or PBMCs provided the cDNA or gDNA that served as material.

The data were produced by immunoSEQ multiplex PCR, yet TCRdb's version contains in-frame clones alone and is incomplete. The table lists roughly 130,000 clones, roughly 84% of them singletons. This CDR3 comprises 15 residues. V lost 6 bases and J lost 3; bases outside the gene matches: 8. CDR1 is SQVTM, CDR2 ANQGSEA, per germline. The clonotype originates from a man in his forties with acute COVID-19. The sample consisted of PBMCs or T cells enriched from blood (not recorded which). The gene calls are TRBV29-1 and TRBJ2-1; 10 positions agree with TRBD2. The DNA for the CDR3 is TGCAGCGTCTCCACTGGACTAGCGGACTACAATGAGCAGTTCTTC. Its translation is CSVSTGLADYNEQFF.